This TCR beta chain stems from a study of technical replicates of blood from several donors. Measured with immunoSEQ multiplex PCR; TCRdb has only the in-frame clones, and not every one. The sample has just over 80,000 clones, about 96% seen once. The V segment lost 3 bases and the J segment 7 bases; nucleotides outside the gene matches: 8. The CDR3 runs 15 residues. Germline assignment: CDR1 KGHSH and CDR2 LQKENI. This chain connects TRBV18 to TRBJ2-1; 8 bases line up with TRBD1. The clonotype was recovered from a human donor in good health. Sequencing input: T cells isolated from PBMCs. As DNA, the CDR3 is TGTGCCAGCTCACCTAGACAGGGGCTTCGGAATGAGCAGTTCTTC. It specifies CASSPRQGLRNEQFF.